This T cell receptor (beta chain) is drawn from a study of blood T cell repertoires in COVID-19. In the study overall: Samples came from the United States, Italy and Spain, spanning acute and convalescent COVID-19.

V lost 0 bases and J lost 2; bases outside the gene matches: 10. Germline values: CDR1 LGHNA, CDR2 YNFKEQ. The CDR3 covers 19 residues. In the authors' methods: Amplification of reference gene primers provided the estimated nucleated cell counts. The assay was immunoSEQ multiplex PCR, and TCRdb's table has in-frame clones only and misses some. V, J and clone size are taken as reported in that table, and D and trimming were inferred from the DNA itself. The sample has some 50,000 clones, 86% seen once; the top ten hold 14% to 15%. The J gene is TRBJ2-3, the V gene TRBV4-2; TRBD2 matches at 11 bases. The sample was peripheral blood. This clonotype originated in a human donor in a cohort sampled during active COVID-19. The CDR3, as DNA: TGTGCCAGCAGCCAAGAGTTGGGACTAGCGGACGGATCCACAGATACGCAGTATTTT. This codes for CASSQELGLADGSTDTQYF.